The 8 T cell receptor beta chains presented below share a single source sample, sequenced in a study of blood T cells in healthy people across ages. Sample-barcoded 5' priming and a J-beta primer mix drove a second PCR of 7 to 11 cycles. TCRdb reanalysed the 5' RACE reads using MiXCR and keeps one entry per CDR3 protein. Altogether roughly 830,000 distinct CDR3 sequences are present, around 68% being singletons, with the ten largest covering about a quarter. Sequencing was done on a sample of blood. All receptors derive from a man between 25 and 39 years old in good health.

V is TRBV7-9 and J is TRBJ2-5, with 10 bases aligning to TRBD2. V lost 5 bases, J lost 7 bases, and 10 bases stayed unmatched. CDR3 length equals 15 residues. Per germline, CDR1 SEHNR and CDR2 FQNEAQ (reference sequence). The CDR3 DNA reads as TGTGCCAGCAGCCTATTACTAGCGGGAAAGGCGACCCAGTACTTC. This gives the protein CASSLLLAGKATQYF. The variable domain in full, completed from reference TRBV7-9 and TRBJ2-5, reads DTGVSQNPRHKITKRGQNVTFRCDPISEHNRLYWYRQTLGQGPEFLTYFQNEAQLEKSRLLSDRFSAERPKGSFSTLEIQRTEQGDSAMYLCASSLLLAGKATQYFGPGTRLLVL.

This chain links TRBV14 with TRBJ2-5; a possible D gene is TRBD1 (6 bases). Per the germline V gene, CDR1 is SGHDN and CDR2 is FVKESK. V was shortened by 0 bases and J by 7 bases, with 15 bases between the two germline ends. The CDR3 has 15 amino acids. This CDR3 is CASSQDLTGRVTQYF. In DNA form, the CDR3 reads TGTGCCAGCAGCCAAGATCTCACAGGGCGAGTGACCCAGTACTTC.

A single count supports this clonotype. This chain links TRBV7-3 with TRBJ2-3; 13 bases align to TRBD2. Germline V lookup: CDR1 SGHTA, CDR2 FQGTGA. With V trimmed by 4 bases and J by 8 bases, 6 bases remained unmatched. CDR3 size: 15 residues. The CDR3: CASSSTSGGAGTQYF. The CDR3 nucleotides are TGTGCCAGCAGCTCCACTAGCGGGGGGGCCGGTACGCAGTATTTT. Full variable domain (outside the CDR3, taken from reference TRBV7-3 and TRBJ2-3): GAGVSQTPSNKVTEKGKYVELRCDPISGHTALYWYRQSLGQGPEFLIYFQGTGAADDSGLPNDRFFAVRPEGSVSTLKIQRTERGDSAVYLCASSSTSGGAGTQYFGPGTRLTVL.

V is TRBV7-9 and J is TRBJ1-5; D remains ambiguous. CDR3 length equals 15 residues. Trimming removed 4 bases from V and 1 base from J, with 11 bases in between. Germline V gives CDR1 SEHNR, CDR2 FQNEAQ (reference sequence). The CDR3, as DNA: TGTGCCAGCAGCTACGGAAAAGGAAGCAATCAGCCCCAGCATTTT. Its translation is CASSYGKGSNQPQHF.

CDR3 in DNA: TGTGCCAGCAGTTTAGCCGGCCAGGGCCAGTTCTTC. Its protein product is CASSLAGQGQFF. The chain links TRBV12-3 or TRBV12-4 to TRBJ2-1; D is possibly TRBD1 (5 bases). Trimming took 0 bases from V and 13 from J, leaving 10 bases between them. The CDR3 loop spans 12 amino acids.

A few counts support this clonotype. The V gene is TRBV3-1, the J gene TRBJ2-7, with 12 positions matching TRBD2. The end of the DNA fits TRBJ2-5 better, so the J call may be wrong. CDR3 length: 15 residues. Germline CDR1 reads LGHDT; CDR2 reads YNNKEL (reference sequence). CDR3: CASSLRLAGVETQYF. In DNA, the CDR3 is TGTGCCAGCAGCCTCCGACTAGCGGGGGTGGAGACCCAGTACTTC.

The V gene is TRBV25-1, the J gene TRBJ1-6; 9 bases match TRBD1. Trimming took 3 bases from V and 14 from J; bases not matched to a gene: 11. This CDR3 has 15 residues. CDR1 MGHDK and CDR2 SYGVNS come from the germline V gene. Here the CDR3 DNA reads TGTGCCAGCAGTGAGATCGGGACAGGGATTAGGGCCCTCCACTTT. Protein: CASSEIGTGIRALHF.

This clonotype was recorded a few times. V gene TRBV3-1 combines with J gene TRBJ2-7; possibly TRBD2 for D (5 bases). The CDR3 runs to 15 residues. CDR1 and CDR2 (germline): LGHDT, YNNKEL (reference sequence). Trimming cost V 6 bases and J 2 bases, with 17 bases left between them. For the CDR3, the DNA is TGTGCCAGCAGTCCGGAGGTCTACCCCACCTACGAGCAGTACTTC. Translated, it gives CASSPEVYPTYEQYF.